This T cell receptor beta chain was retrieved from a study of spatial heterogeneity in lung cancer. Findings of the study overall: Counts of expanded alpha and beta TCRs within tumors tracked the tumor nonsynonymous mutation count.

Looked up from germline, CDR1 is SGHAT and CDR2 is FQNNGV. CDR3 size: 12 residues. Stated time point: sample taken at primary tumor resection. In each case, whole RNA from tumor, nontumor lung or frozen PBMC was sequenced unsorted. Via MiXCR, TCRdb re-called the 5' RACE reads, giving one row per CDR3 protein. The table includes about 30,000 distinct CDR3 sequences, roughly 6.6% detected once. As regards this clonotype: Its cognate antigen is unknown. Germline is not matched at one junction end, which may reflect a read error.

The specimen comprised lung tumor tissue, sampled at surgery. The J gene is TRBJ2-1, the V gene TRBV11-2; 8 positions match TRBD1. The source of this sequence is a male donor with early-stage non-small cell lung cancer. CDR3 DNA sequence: TGTGCCAGCAGCAGGACAGGGATTGGAAAGATCTTC. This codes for CASSRTGIGKIF.